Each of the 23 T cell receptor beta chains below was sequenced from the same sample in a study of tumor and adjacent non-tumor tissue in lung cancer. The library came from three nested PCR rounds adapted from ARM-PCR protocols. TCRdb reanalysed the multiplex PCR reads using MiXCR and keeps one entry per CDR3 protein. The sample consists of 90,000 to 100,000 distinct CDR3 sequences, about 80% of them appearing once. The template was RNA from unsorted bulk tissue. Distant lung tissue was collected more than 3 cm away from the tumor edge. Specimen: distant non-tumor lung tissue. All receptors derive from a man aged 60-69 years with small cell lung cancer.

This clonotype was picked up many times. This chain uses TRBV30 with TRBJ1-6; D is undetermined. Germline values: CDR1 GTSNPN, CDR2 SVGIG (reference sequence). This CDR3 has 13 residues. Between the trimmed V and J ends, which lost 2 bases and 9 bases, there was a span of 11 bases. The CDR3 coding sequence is TGTGCCTGGAGTATAGGAGTTGTTTCACCCCTCCACTTT. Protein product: CAWSIGVVSPLHF.

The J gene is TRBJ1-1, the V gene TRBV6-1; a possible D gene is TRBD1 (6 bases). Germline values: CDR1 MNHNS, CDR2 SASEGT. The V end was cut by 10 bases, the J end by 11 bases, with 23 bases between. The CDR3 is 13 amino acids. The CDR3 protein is CATRGGQNTDAFF. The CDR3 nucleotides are TGTGCCACACGAGGCGGACAGAACACCGACGCTTTCTTT.

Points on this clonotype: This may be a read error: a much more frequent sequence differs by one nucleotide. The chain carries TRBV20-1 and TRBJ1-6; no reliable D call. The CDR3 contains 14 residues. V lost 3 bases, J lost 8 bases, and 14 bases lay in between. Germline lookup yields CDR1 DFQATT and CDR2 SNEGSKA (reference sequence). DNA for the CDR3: TGCAGTGCTAGTTCCCTGTGCAGGCATTCACCCCTCCACTTT. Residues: CSASSLCRHSPLHF.

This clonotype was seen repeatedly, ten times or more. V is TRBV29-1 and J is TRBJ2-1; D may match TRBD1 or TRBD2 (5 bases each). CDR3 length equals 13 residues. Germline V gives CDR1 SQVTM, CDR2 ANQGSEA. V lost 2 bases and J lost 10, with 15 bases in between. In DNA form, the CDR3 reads TGCAGCGTTGAAAAAGGTCGGGGCGGGGAGCAGTTCTTC. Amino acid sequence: CSVEKGRGGEQFF.

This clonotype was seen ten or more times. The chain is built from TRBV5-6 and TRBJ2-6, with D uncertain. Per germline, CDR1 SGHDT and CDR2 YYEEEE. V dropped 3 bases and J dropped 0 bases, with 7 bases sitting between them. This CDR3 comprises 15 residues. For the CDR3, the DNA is TGTGCCAGCAGCTCAGACACCTCTGGGGCCAACGTCCTGACTTTC. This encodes CASSSDTSGANVLTF. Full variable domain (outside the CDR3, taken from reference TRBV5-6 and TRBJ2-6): DAGVTQSPTHLIKTRGQQVTLRCSPKSGHDTVSWYQQALGQGPQFIFQYYEEEERQRGNFPDRFSGHQFPNYSSELNVNALLLGDSALYLCASSSDTSGANVLTFGAGSRLTVL.

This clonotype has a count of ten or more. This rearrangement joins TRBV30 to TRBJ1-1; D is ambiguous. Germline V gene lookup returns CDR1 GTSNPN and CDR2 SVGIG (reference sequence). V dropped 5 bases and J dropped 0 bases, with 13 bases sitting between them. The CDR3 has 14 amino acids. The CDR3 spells CAWSTPALNTEAFF. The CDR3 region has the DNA TGTGCCTGGTCCACCCCGGCTCTGAACACTGAAGCTTTCTTT.

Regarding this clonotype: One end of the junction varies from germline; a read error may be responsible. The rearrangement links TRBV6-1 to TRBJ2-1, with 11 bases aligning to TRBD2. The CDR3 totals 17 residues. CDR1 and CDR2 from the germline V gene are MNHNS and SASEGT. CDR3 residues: CASSTPRLAGIYNERFF. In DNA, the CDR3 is TGTGCCAGCAGCACGCCAAGACTAGCGGGAATCTACAATGAGCGGTTCTTC.

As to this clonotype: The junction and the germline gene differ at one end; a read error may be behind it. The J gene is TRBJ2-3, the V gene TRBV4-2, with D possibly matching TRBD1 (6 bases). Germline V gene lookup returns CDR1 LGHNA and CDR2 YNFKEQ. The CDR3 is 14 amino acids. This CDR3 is CASREAERTDMQYF. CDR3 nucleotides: TGTGCCAGCAGAGAGGCCGAGAGGACAGATATGCAGTATTTT.

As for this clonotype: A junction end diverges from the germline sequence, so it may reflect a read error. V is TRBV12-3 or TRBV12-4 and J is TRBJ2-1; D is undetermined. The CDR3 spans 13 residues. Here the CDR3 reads CASSLGFYNEQFF. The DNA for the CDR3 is TGTGCCAGCAGTTTAGGTTTCTACAATGAACAGTTCTTC.

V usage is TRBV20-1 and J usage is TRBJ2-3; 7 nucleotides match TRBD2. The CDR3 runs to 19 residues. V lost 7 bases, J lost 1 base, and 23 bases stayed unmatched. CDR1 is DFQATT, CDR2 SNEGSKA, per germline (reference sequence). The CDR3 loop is CSVLWSTSSAGVGTDTQYF. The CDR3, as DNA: TGCAGTGTCCTTTGGTCCACCAGTTCGGCGGGAGTAGGCACAGATACGCAGTATTTT.

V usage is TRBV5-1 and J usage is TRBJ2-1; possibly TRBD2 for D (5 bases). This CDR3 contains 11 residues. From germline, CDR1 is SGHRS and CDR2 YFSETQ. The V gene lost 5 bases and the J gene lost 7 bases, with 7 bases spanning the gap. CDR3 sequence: CASRSGNEQFF. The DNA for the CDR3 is TGCGCCAGCAGGTCGGGGAATGAGCAGTTCTTC.

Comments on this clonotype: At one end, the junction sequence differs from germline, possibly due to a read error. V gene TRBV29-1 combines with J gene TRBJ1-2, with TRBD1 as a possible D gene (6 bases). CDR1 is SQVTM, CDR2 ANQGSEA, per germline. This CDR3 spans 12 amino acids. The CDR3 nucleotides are TGCAACGTTGAAAGGGGGTACTATGGTTACACCTTC. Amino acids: CNVERGYYGYTF.

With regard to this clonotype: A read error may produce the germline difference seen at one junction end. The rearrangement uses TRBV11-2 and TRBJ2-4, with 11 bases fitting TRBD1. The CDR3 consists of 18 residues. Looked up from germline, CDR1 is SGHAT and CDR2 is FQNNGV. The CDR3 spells CANSLGMGQGVTKDIQYF. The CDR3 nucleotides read TGTGCCAACAGCTTGGGGATGGGACAGGGGGTAACCAAAGACATTCAGTACTTC.

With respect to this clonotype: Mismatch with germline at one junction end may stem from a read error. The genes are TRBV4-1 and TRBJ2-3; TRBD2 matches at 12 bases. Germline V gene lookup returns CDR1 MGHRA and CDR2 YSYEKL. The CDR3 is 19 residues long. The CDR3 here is CASSQKPLTLAGGGDTQFF. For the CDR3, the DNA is TGCGCTAGCAGCCAAAAACCCCTTACACTAGCGGGAGGTGGTGATACGCAGTTTTTT.

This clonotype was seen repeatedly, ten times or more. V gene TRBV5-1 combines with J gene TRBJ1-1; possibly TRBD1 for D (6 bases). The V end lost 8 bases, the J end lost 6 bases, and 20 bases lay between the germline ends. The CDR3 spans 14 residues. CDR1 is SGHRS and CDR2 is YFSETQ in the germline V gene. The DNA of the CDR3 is TGCGCCAGTCGGAGGGGGTCTCTAGACGCTGAAGCTTTCTTT. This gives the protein CASRRGSLDAEAFF.

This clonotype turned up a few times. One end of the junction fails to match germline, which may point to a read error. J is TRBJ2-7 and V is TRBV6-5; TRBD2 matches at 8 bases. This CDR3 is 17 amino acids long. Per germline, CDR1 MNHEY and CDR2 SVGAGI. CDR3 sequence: CASSRGISGILSYEQYF. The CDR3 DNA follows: TGTGCCAGCAGCCGCGGGATTAGCGGGATTCTTTCCTATGAGCAGTACTTC.

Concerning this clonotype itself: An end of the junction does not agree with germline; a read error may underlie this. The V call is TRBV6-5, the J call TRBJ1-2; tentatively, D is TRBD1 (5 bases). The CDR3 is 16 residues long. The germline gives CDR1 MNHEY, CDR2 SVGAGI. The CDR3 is CACSYSVGVGDYGYIF. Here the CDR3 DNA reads TGTGCCTGCAGTTATTCAGTAGGGGTCGGGGACTATGGCTACATCTTC.

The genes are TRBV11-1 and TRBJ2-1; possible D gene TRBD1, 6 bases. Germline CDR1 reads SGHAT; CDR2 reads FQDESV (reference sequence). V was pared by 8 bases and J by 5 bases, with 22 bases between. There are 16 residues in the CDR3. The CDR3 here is CASCRPQGTYNNEQFF. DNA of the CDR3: TGTGCCAGCTGCCGACCCCAGGGGACGTACAACAATGAGCAGTTCTTC.

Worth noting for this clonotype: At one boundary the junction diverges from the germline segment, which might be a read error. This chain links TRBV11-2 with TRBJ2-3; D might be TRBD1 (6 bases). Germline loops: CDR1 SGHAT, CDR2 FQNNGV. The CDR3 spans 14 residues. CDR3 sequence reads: CASSWTASLDTQYF. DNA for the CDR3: TGTGCCAGCAGCTGGACAGCAAGCTTAGATACGCAATATTTT.

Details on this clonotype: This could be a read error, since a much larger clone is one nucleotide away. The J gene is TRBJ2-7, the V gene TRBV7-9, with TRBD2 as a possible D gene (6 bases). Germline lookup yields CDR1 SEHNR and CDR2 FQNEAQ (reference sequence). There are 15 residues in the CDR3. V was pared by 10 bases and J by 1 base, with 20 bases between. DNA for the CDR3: TGTGCCAACGGGGGAGCGGGCTCACCTTCCTACGAGCAGTACTTC. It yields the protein CANGGAGSPSYEQYF.

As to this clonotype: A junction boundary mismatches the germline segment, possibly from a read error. The CDR3 region has the DNA TGCCGCGTCCGGGAAACCTCCTACGAGCAGTACTTC. It specifies CRVRETSYEQYF. V and J are TRBV29-1 and TRBJ2-7, with D possibly matching TRBD2 (5 bases). The germline gives CDR1 SQVTM, CDR2 ANQGSEA. The CDR3 extends over 12 amino acids.

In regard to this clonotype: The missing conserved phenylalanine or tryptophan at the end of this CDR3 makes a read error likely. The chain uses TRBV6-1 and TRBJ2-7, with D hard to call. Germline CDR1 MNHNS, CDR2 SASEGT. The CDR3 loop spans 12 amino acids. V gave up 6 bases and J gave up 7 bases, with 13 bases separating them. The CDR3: CASRDGAVEQYL. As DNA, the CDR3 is TGTGCCAGCAGGGACGGAGCCGTGGAGCAGTACCTC.

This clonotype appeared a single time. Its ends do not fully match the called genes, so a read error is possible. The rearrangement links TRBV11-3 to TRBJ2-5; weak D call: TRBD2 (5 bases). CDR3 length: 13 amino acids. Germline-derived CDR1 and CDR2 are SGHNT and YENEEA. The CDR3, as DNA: TGTGCCAGTAACTTCGGCACGAGGGAGAGCCAGTACTTC. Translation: CASNFGTRESQYF.